This TCR beta chain comes out of a study of blood T cell repertoires in COVID-19. The overall study: COVID-19 samples from acute and convalescent phases originated in the United States, Italy and Spain. Sample material is recorded as cDNA or gDNA derived from T cells, B-cell-depleted T cells, or PBMCs.

Germline trimming cut 2 bases from V and 2 bases from J; bases unmatched to any gene: 4. The germline V gene has CDR1 LGHDT and CDR2 YNNKEL (reference sequence). The CDR3 has 16 residues. Authors' analysis steps: Nucleated cell number was recorded as an estimate derived from reference gene primer amplification. The repertoire was sequenced with immunoSEQ multiplex PCR; TCRdb's copy has only in-frame clones and lacks some. The DNA was the basis for D and trimming; V, J and clone size are from that table. The sample lists over 200,000 clones, over 70% occurring once. Specimen: peripheral blood. The chain employs TRBV3-1 (or the pseudogene TRBV3-2) and TRBJ2-2, with 8 bases fitting TRBD2. The clonotype was recovered from a woman over 75 with acute or convalescent COVID-19. CDR3 in DNA: TGTGCCAGCAGCCAATACACTAGCGGAAACACCGGGGAGCTGTTTTTT. This codes for CASSQYTSGNTGELFF.